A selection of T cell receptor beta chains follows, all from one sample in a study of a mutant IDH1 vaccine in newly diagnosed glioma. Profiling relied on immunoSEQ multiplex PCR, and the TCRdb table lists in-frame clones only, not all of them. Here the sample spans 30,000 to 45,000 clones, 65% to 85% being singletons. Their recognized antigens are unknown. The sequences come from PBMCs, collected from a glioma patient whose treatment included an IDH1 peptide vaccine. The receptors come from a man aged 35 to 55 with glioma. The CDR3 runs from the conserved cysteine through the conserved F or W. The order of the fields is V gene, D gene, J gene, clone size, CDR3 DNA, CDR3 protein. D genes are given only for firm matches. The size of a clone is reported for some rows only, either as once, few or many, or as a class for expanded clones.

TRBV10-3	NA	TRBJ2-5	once	TGTGCCATCAGTGAGTCGGAGACCCAGTACTTC	CAISESETQYF
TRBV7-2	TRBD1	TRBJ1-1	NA	TGTGCCAGCAGCTTAGACCCTCCCCGACAGGGGAAGGGGACTGAAGCTTTCTTT	CASSLDPPRQGKGTEAFF
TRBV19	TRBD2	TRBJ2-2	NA	TGTGCCAGTAGTGCCAGGACTAGCGGGAGCCCCAGCGGGGAGCTGTTTTTT	CASSARTSGSPSGELFF
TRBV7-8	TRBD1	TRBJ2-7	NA	TGTGCCAGCAGCTTCTCCGGGACAGGGGTCCACGAGCAGTACTTC	CASSFSGTGVHEQYF
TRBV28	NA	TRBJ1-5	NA	TGTGCCAGCAACTTTGGAAATCAGCCCCAGCATTTT	CASNFGNQPQHF
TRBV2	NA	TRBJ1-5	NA	TGTGCCAGCAGTGGGGAGGGGAGCAATCAGCCCCAGCATTTT	CASSGEGSNQPQHF
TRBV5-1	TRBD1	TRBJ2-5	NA	TGCGCCAGCAGCTCACCGACAGGGGGAGAGACCCAGTACTTC	CASSSPTGGETQYF
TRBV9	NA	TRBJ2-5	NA	TGTGCCAGCAGCGTAGGCGCTTTGGAAGAGACCCAGTACTTC	CASSVGALEETQYF
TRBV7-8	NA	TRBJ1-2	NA	TGTGCCAGCAGCTTAAGACACGACCTCTATGGCTACACCTTC	CASSLRHDLYGYTF
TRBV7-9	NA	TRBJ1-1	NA	TGTGCCAGCAGCCCCCCTGTGAACACTGAAGCTTTCTTT	CASSPPVNTEAFF
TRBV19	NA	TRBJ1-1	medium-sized	TGTGCCAGTAGTATCTGGGGGTCGAACACTGAAGCTTTCTTT	CASSIWGSNTEAFF
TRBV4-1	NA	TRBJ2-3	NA	TGCGCCAGCAGCCAAGGGGAGAGGGGCGCAGATACGCAGTATTTT	CASSQGERGADTQYF
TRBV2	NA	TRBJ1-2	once	TGTGCCAGCACATCCTCACCGGTCTATGGCTACACCTTC	CASTSSPVYGYTF
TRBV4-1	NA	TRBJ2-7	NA	TGCGCCAGCAGCCAAGGAGTACTAGGGTCTTCCGACGAGCAGTACTTC	CASSQGVLGSSDEQYF
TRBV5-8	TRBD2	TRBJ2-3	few	TGTGCCAGCAGCTTGGAAGTACTAGCGGGGGTCACAGATACGCAGTATTTT	CASSLEVLAGVTDTQYF
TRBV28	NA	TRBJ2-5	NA	TGTGCCAGCACAACTCTAAGTTGGGCGGAGACCCAGTACTTC	CASTTLSWAETQYF
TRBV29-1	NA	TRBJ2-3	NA	TGCAGCGTTGGGACAATGGATACGCAGTATTTT	CSVGTMDTQYF
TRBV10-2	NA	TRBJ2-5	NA	TGCGCCAGCAGTTACAGGGATGGGGAGCAGTACTTC	CASSYRDGEQYF
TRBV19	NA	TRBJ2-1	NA	TGTGCCAGTAGTATAATCGGAGGCACCCCACCGTACAATGAGCAGTTCTTC	CASSIIGGTPPYNEQFF
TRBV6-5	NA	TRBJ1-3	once	TGTGCCAGCAGTACGACAGGAAACTCTGGAAACACCATATATTTT	CASSTTGNSGNTIYF
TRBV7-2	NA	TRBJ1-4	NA	TGTGCCAGCACCCTACAGGGAACTGGCACTAATGAAAAACTGTTTTTT	CASTLQGTGTNEKLFF
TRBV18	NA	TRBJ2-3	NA	TGTGCCAGCTCACCACCTTCGACATACAACACAGATACGCAGTATTTT	CASSPPSTYNTDTQYF
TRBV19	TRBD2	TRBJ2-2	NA	TGTGCCAGTAGCTACCTTAAACTAGCGGGAAGAGACACCGGGGAGCTGTTTTTT	CASSYLKLAGRDTGELFF
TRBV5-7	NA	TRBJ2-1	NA	TGTGCCAGCAGCTTGGCCGGGGCAGGTGAAAATGAGCAGTTCTTC	CASSLAGAGENEQFF
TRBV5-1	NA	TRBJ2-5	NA	TGCGCCAGCAGCTTGGCCGGGGGCCGTGGAGAGACCCAGTACTTC	CASSLAGGRGETQYF
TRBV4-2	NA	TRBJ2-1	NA	TGTGCCAGCAGCCGCGGGGTTAGGCGCAATGAGCAGTTCTTC	CASSRGVRRNEQFF
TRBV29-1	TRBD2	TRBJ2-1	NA	TGCAGCGTTGAGGACGGGACTAGCGGGAGATATGAGCAGTTCTTC	CSVEDGTSGRYEQFF
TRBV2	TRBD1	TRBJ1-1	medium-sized	TGTGCCAGCCCTGACAGGGAGGCCATGAACACTGAAGCTTTCTTT	CASPDREAMNTEAFF
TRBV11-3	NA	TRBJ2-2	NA	TGTGCCAGCAGCCCCGGGACCGCGGTAACCGGGGAGCTGTTTTTT	CASSPGTAVTGELFF
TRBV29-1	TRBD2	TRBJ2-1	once	TGCAGCGTCGGGGGGAGTACCTCCTACAATGAGCAGTTCTTC	CSVGGSTSYNEQFF
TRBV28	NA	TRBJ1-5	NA	TGTGCCAGCAGTTTAGAGGACCTATCTTTGCCCCAGCATTTT	CASSLEDLSLPQHF
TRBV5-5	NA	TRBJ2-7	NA	TGTGCCAGCAGCAGAGGGGGGTACGAGCAGTACTTC	CASSRGGYEQYF
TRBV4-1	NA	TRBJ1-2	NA	TGCGCCAGCAGCCAGGAGACAGCCCACGTCAATTATGGCTACACCTTC	CASSQETAHVNYGYTF
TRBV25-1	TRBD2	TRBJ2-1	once	TGTGCCAGCAGTGTAGGGAGCGGGAGCGCCTACAATGAGCAGTTCTTC	CASSVGSGSAYNEQFF
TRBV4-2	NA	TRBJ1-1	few	TGTGCCAGCAGCCCTCCTGGGGGGCGGGACACTGAAGCTTTCTTT	CASSPPGGRDTEAFF
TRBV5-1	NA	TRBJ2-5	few	TGCGCCAGCGAGGGTTCTCGAGGAGAGACCCAGTACTTC	CASEGSRGETQYF
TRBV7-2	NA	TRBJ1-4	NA	TGTGCCAGCAGCTTAGGATGGGCGGAGAAACTGTTTTTT	CASSLGWAEKLFF
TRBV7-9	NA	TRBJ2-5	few	TGTGCCAGCACCTTTTCCCAAGAGACCCAGTACTTC	CASTFSQETQYF
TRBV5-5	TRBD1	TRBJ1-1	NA	TGTGCCAGCAGCCCCCCGTGGGGGGACAGGGGTGTTGACACTGAAGCTTTCTTT	CASSPPWGDRGVDTEAFF
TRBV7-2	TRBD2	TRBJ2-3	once	TGTGCCAGCAGCGACCGGGGGAGGGGTACGCAGTATTTT	CASSDRGRGTQYF
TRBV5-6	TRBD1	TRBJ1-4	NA	TGTGCCAGCAGCCGCATATCGGGGACAGGGGCTGAAAAACTGTTTTTT	CASSRISGTGAEKLFF
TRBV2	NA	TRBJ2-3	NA	TGTGCCAGCCGGGGAGTTGACACAGATACGCAGTATTTT	CASRGVDTDTQYF
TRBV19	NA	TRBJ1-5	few	TGTGCCAGTAGTTCCCGACGATGGGACTCAGCGAGCAATCAGCCCCAGCATTTT	CASSSRRWDSASNQPQHF
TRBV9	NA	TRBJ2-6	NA	TGTGCCAGCGGGGCGAATGGGGCCAACGTCCTGACTTTC	CASGANGANVLTF
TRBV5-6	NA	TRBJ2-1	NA	TGTGCCAGCAGCTTACGGAGTCTGCCCTACAATGAGCAGTTCTTC	CASSLRSLPYNEQFF